This entry is about one T cell receptor beta chain. Its antigen is unidentified. This record belongs to a study of beta chain features in type 1 diabetes. Study-wide results and caveats: Insertions were fewer and deletions more numerous at VDJ junctions in type 1 diabetes patients.

Expressed TCRB transcripts were sequenced after all isolated RNA was converted to cDNA. Data came from immunoSEQ multiplex PCR; TCRdb stores just in-frame clones and leaves some out. Here the sample spans roughly 380,000 clones, less than 20% being singletons. Via the markers CD45RO/CCR7/CD25/CD127/CD95/CD27, stem cell-like memory, regulatory, central memory and naive CD4+ cells were sorted. Trimming shortened V by 4 bases and J by 7 bases, and 5 bases separated the two germline ends. The CDR3 is 10 residues long. CDR1 and CDR2 from the germline V gene are DFQATT and SNEGSKA (reference sequence). The V and J genes are TRBV20-1 and TRBJ2-1; no clear D gene. Sequencing was done on a sample of naive CD4+ T cells from blood. The sequence came from a young woman in good health. The CDR3 bases are TGCAGTGCTAAGAGGAATGAGCAGTTCTTC. This encodes CSAKRNEQFF.